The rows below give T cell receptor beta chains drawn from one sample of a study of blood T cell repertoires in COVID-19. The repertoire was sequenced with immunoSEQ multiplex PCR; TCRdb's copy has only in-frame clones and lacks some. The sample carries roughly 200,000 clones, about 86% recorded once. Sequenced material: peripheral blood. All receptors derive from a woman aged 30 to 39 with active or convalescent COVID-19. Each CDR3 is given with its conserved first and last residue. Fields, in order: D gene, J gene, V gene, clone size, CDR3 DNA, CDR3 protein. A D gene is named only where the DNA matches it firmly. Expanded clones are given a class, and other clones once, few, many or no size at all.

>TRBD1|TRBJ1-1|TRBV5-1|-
TGCGCCAGCAGCTTGGCCACAGGGGGCCGGAACACTGAAGCTTTCTTT
CASSLATGGRNTEAFF
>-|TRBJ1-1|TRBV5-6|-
TGTGCCAGCACCAGAAGGAACACTGAAGCTTTCTTT
CASTRRNTEAFF
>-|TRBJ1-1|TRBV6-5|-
TGTGCCAGCAGCTACGAGGGAGGGGCTGAAGCTTTCTTT
CASSYEGGAEAFF
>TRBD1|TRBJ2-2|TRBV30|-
TGTGCCTGGAGTGTACCCAGGACAGGCCTAAACACCGGGGAGCTGTTTTTT
CAWSVPRTGLNTGELFF
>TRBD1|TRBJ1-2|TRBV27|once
TGTGCCAGCAGTCCATGGGCCCCGGGACAGGGGAACTATGGCTACACCTTC
CASSPWAPGQGNYGYTF
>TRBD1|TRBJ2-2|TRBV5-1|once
TGCGCCAGCAGCTTGGCCCTCGGGACAGGGGAGGGGACCGGGGAGCTGTTTTTT
CASSLALGTGEGTGELFF
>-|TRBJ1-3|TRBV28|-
TGTGCCAGCAGTTCCAGGGTATCCGGAAACACCATATATTTT
CASSSRVSGNTIYF
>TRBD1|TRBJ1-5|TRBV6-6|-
TGTGCCAGCAGTTCCCCGGGACAGGGTGTCGATCAGCCCCAGCATTTT
CASSSPGQGVDQPQHF
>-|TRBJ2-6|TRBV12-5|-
TGTGCTAGTGGTCCTCTTCGGGGCTCTGGGGCCAACGTCCTGACTTTC
CASGPLRGSGANVLTF
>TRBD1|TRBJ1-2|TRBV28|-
TGTGCCAGCAGCAGACAGGGGGCGGGCTATGGCTACACCTTC
CASSRQGAGYGYTF
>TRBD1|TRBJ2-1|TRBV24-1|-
TGTGCCACCAGTGACCGGACAGGTGTCTACAATGAGCAGTTCTTC
CATSDRTGVYNEQFF
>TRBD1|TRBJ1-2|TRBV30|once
TGTGCCCGAACCACAGGGGGGGATGGCTACACCTTC
CARTTGGDGYTF
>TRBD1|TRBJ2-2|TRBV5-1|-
TGCGCCAGCAGCTTTGACAGGGGCACCGGGGAGCTGTTTTTT
CASSFDRGTGELFF
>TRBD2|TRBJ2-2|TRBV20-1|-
TGCAGTGCTAGTGGACTAGCGGGAGATATCGGCGGGGAGCTGTTTTTT
CSASGLAGDIGGELFF
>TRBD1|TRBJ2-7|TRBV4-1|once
TGCGCCAGCAGCCAAGGGGACAGCGACTACGAGCAGCACTTC
CASSQGDSDYEQHF
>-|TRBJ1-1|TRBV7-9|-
TGTGCCAGCAGCTCAATGAACACTGAAGCTTTCTTT
CASSSMNTEAFF
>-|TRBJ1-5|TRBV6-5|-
TGTGCCAGCAGTTACACGGCGTCGGGGCAGCCCCAGCATTTT
CASSYTASGQPQHF
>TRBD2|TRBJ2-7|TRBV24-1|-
TGTGCCACCAGTGACACAGGTAGTAGCGGGACCAATCTCTACGAGCAGTACTTC
CATSDTGSSGTNLYEQYF
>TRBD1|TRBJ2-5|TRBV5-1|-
TGCGCCAGCAGCCCCACAGGGGGTGAGACCCAGTACTTC
CASSPTGGETQYF
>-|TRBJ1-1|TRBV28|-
TGTGCCACAAGGGAGCTGGTGAACACTGAAGCTTTCTTT
CATRELVNTEAFF
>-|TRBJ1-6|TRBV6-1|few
TGTGCCAGCAGTGAATGGGAGGGGGATTCACCCCTCCACTTT
CASSEWEGDSPLHF
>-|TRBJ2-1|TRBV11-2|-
TGTGCCAGCAGTCAACGCATTGAGAAAAATTACAATGAGCAGTTCTTC
CASSQRIEKNYNEQFF
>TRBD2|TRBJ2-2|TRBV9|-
TGTGCCAGCAGCGTAGTTAGCGGGGGGGCCCCCGGGGAGCTGTTTTTT
CASSVVSGGAPGELFF
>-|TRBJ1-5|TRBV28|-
TGTGCCAGCAGTTTAAGCCTGAGCGGGGTCAATCAGCCCCAGCATTTT
CASSLSLSGVNQPQHF
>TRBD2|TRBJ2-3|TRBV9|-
TGTGCCAGCAGCCTTGGGACTAGCGGGGGGTTGGATACGCAGTATTTT
CASSLGTSGGLDTQYF
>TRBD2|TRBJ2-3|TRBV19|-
TGTGCCAGTAGTGCCCCGGCGACTAGCACGACAGATACGCAGTATTTT
CASSAPATSTTDTQYF
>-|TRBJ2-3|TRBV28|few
TGTGCCAGCATCATGGGGGGATTCCAAGATACGCAGTATTTT
CASIMGGFQDTQYF
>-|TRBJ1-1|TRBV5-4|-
TGTGCCAGCAGCTTGGGGCCGTGGACTGAAGCTTTCTTT
CASSLGPWTEAFF
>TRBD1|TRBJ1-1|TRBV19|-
TGTGCCAGTACGACTCCTCGCGGACAGGGGCGGACTGAAGCTTTCTTT
CASTTPRGQGRTEAFF
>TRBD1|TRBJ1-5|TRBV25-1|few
TGTGCCAGCAGCGCCGGGACAGGGGGTAGTCAGCCCCAGCATTTT
CASSAGTGGSQPQHF
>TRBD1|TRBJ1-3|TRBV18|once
TGTGCCAGCTCGCCTAACAGGGGTGGAAACACCATATATTTT
CASSPNRGGNTIYF
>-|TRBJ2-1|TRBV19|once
TGTGCCAGTAGGGAAGAGGGTTACAATGAGCAGTTCTTC
CASREEGYNEQFF